Below, 13 T cell receptor beta chains from the same sample are listed, as sequenced in a study of beta chain features in type 1 diabetes. Reverse transcribing all isolated RNA meant expressed TCRB transcripts were sequenced. Profiled with immunoSEQ multiplex PCR; TCRdb holds only in-frame clones, not every one. The profile shows more than 300,000 clones, 7% to 9% of them singletons. The sequenced sample consisted of central memory CD4+ T cells from blood. These receptors came from a woman between 18 and 29 years old in good health.

This clone was detected many times. This sample includes further DNA sequences coding for the same CDR3. The chain employs TRBV7-6 and TRBJ1-1; D is uncertain. Trimming cost V 3 bases and J 1 base, with 6 bases left between them. Germline values: CDR1 SGHVS, CDR2 FNYEAQ. The CDR3 sequence is 13 residues long. The DNA for the CDR3 is TGTGCCAGCAGCTTTTCAGGGAACACTGAAGCTTTCTTT. Residues: CASSFSGNTEAFF.

This clone showed up just a few times. The V and J genes are TRBV28 and TRBJ1-2; 8 bases are shared with TRBD1. The CDR3 runs 15 residues. Germline V gene lookup returns CDR1 MDHEN and CDR2 SYDVKM. J lost 7 bases, V lost 8 bases, and 15 bases had no gene match. CDR3 DNA: TGTGCCAGCCGTATACCGGGACAGGCGAAGAGTGGCTACACCTTC. Encoded protein: CASRIPGQAKSGYTF.

This clone was picked up a small number of times. The CDR3 sequence is CASSPRTSGGHTDTQYF. The DNA for the CDR3 is TGTGCCAGCAGCCCCCGGACTAGCGGGGGACACACAGATACGCAGTATTTT. V gene TRBV9 combines with J gene TRBJ2-3; 13 bases align to TRBD2. CDR3 length: 17 residues. Germline V gene data show CDR1 as SGDLS and CDR2 as YYNGEE. The junction had 7 bases not matched to a gene; V was cut back by 4 bases and J by 2 bases.

The sample holds many counts of this clone. The CDR3, as DNA: TGTGCCAGCAGCTTGGCCGAGGGGACCTATCAGCCCCAGCATTTT. Translating it yields CASSLAEGTYQPQHF. V and J are TRBV5-5 and TRBJ1-5; possibly TRBD1 for D (5 bases). V was shortened by 0 bases and J by 5 bases, with 12 bases between the two germline ends. The CDR3 is 15 amino acids. The germline V gene has CDR1 SGHKS and CDR2 YYEKEE (reference sequence).

In its sample, this clone was seen many times. This chain uses TRBV16 with TRBJ2-7, with D hard to call. Germline V gene data show CDR1 as KGHSY and CDR2 as FQNENV. The CDR3 covers 14 residues. V was pared by 4 bases and J by 6 bases, with 16 bases between. The CDR3 DNA reads TGTGCCAGCAGCCCAATCCGGGCGGAAGGCGAGCAGTACTTC. Amino acid sequence: CASSPIRAEGEQYF.

J is TRBJ2-7 and V is TRBV7-3; TRBD2 matches 8 bases. With V trimmed by 1 base and J by 6 bases, 14 bases remained unmatched. CDR3 size: 17 residues. Germline CDR1 is SGHTA and CDR2 is FQGTGA. The DNA for the CDR3 is TGTGCCAGCAGCTTAAGGGCCCCGGGAGGGGAACGCGGCGAGCAGTACTTC. Its protein is CASSLRAPGGERGEQYF.

The table lists this clone with a few counts. The chain uses TRBV25-1 and TRBJ2-7; 8 nucleotides align to TRBD1. The CDR3 is made up of 17 amino acids. Looked up from germline, CDR1 is MGHDK and CDR2 is SYGVNS. J lost 2 bases, V lost 2 bases, and 11 bases had no gene match. The CDR3 loop is CASSEHTGTGNAYEQYF. The CDR3, as DNA: TGTGCCAGCAGTGAACACACCGGGACAGGTAACGCCTACGAGCAGTACTTC.

Worth noting for this clone: The junction departs from germline at one end; a sequencing error may be responsible. In the same sample, other DNA sequences code for this CDR3. The chain links TRBV15 to TRBJ2-3; D is ambiguous. Germline assignment: CDR1 LNHNV and CDR2 YYDKDF (reference sequence). This CDR3 spans 16 amino acids. The CDR3 nucleotides read TGTGCCACCAGCAGAGTATCTAGTGGCGGCACTGATACGCAGTATTTT. It yields the protein CATSRVSSGGTDTQYF.

V gene TRBV7-2 combines with J gene TRBJ2-2, with D possibly TRBD1 on 5 matching bases. Germline V CDR1 and CDR2: SGHTA, FQGNSA. This CDR3 region has 15 residues. Trimming left V 0 bases short and J 5 bases short, with 10 bases between. The CDR3 reads CASSLAPGRTGELFF. The CDR3 region has the DNA TGTGCCAGCAGCTTAGCGCCAGGGCGGACCGGGGAGCTGTTTTTT.

This clone occurred a few times. The chain couples TRBV9 to TRBJ1-5; D call uncertain. Germline CDR1 is SGDLS and CDR2 is YYNGEE. Between the trimmed V and J ends, which lost 0 bases and 5 bases, there was a span of 9 bases. The CDR3 spans 14 residues. The CDR3 bases are TGTGCCAGCAGCGTAGGGGTCGGAGATCAGCCCCAGCATTTT. Translated, it gives CASSVGVGDQPQHF.

This clone has a handful of counts. The J gene is TRBJ2-1, the V gene TRBV11-3, with a weak D call TRBD1 (6 bases). Germline values: CDR1 SGHNT, CDR2 YENEEA. The CDR3 totals 16 residues. The V gene lost 3 bases and the J gene lost 5 bases, with 17 bases spanning the gap. This CDR3 is CASSFEQGGYNNEQFF. CDR3 bases: TGTGCCAGCAGCTTTGAACAGGGTGGGTACAACAATGAGCAGTTCTTC. Drawing the rest from reference TRBV11-3 and TRBJ2-1, the complete variable domain is EAGVVQSPRYKIIEKKQPVAFWCNPISGHNTLYWYLQNLGQGPELLIRYENEEAVDDSQLPKDRFSAERLKGVDSTLKIQPAELGDSAVYLCASSFEQGGYNNEQFFGPGTRLTVL.

This clone has only one observation. This chain uses TRBV20-1 with TRBJ2-7, with unresolved D. This CDR3 is 11 amino acids long. With 7 bases removed from V and 3 bases from J, the gap between germline ends came to 10 bases. Germline V gene lookup returns CDR1 DFQATT and CDR2 SNEGSKA (reference sequence). CDR3 loop: CSVEVGYEQYF. The CDR3 bases are TGCAGTGTTGAGGTCGGCTACGAGCAGTACTTC.

This clone has just a few counts. V and J are TRBV6-5 and TRBJ1-3, with D unresolved. V gave up 6 bases and J gave up 0 bases, with 12 bases separating them. The CDR3 is made up of 15 amino acids. CDR1 MNHEY and CDR2 SVGAGI come from the germline V gene. The CDR3 nucleotides read TGTGCCAGCAGAAAAGGACGCCACTCTGGAAACACCATATATTTT. Translated: CASRKGRHSGNTIYF.